This T cell receptor (beta chain) was captured in a study of shared clonotypes between healthy human individuals. Study background: Researchers drew samples from two women and three men aged 18 to 49. For every donor, three CD4 naive, three CD4 memory, two CD8 naive and one CD8 memory plates were used.

Findings and caveats of the study: About 5% of naive CD4 clonotypes were common to several donors.

Looked up from germline, CDR1 is SGHDT and CDR2 is YYEEEE. Trimming at V came to 8 bases and at J to 1 base, leaving 6 bases not matched to a gene. The CDR3 runs to 16 residues. Some clones are missing from TCRdb's copy, which holds only in-frame ones; the method was immunoSEQ multiplex PCR. The sample yields a few million clones, roughly 92% seen once. As regards this clone: Antigen specificity is unknown.

This receptor was identified in a man between 18 and 29 years old in good health. The rearrangement links TRBV5-6 to TRBJ2-3, with TRBD2 matching over 14 bases. The source material was naive CD4+ T cells sorted from blood. The subset here: CD45RA+ positively selected. CDR3 sequence: CASRLAGGRGTDTQYF. The CDR3, as DNA: TGTGCCAGTCGACTAGCGGGGGGGCGTGGCACAGATACGCAGTATTTT.